Below are 4 T cell receptor beta chains sequenced from a single sample in a study of breast tumors, draining lymph nodes, adjacent tissues. TCRdb reanalysed the multiplex PCR reads using MiXCR and keeps one entry per CDR3 protein. This repertoire shows about 200,000 distinct CDR3 sequences, roughly 31% found once; its top ten account for about 4.3%. Samples came from axillary lymph nodes draining the breast cancer. The specimen sequenced was axillary lymph node tissue. These receptors were taken from a female donor with breast cancer. Some clones in this sample may be carry-over from other donors' samples.

As to this clonotype: This may stem from a read error, because a much larger clone lies one nucleotide away. J is TRBJ1-6 and V is TRBV6-5, with TRBD1 as a possible D gene (5 bases). V lost 7 bases and J lost 5, with 18 bases in between. This CDR3 region has 16 residues. CDR1 is MNHEY and CDR2 is SVGAGI in the germline V gene. The chain's CDR3 is CASTPIGRGDNSPLHF. Written as DNA, the CDR3 is TGTGCCAGCACTCCCATTGGGAGAGGGGATAATTCACCCCTCCACTTT.

This clonotype was counted ten times or more. The rearrangement joins TRBV6-5 to TRBJ1-6, with unresolved D. CDR1 MNHEY and CDR2 SVGAGI come from the germline V gene. The CDR3 is 15 residues long. Trimming removed 5 bases from V and 4 bases from J, with 12 bases in between. Here the CDR3 DNA reads TGTGCCAGCAGTCACGGGCAGCGGTATAATTCACCCCTCCACTTT. It is translated as CASSHGQRYNSPLHF.

As to this clonotype: A read error may produce the germline difference seen at one junction end. CDR3 region: CANSLGLAGLAKNIQYF. Written as DNA, the CDR3 is TGTGCCAACAGCCTAGGACTAGCGGGTCTAGCCAAAAACATTCAGTACTTC. V and J are TRBV16 and TRBJ2-4, with TRBD2 matching over 11 bases. The germline V gene has CDR1 KGHSY and CDR2 FQNENV. The CDR3 extends over 17 amino acids.

Worth noting for this clonotype: A much more abundant neighbour one base away suggests this may be a read error. The chain has TRBV6-1 and TRBJ2-7; D is unclear. V lost 6 bases, J lost 1 base, and 19 bases lay in between. Germline V gene data show CDR1 as MNHNS and CDR2 as SASEGT. The CDR3 totals 16 residues. DNA for the CDR3: TGTGCCAGCAGCCCGAGCCTGTACAAACCATCCTACGAGCAGTACTTC. This codes for CASSPSLYKPSYEQYF.